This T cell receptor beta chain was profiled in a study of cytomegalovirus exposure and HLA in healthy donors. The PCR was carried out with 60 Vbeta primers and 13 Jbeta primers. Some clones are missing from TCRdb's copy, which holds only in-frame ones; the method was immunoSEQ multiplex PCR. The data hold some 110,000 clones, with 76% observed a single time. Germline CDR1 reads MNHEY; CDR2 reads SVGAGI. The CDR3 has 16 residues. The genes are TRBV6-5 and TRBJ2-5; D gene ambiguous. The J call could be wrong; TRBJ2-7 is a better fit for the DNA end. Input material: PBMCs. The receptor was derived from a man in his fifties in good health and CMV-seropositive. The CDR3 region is CASSYSIGQVSYEQYF. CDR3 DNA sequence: TGTGCCAGCAGTTACTCGATCGGCCAGGTCTCCTACGAGCAGTACTTC.